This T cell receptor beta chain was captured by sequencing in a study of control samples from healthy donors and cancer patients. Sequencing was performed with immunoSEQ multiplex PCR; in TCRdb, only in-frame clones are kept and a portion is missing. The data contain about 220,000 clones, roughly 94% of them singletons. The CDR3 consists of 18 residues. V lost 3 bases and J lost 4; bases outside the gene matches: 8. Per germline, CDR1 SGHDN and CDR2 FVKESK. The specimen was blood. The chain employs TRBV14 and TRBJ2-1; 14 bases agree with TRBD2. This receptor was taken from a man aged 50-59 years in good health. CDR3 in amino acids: CASSQARLAGGQYNEQFF. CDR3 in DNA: TGTGCCAGCAGCCAGGCAAGACTAGCGGGGGGGCAATACAATGAGCAGTTCTTC. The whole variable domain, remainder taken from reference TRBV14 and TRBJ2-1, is EAGVTQFPSHSVIEKGQTVTLRCDPISGHDNLYWYRRVMGKEIKFLLHFVKESKQDESGMPNNRFLAERTGGTYSTLKVQPAELEDSGVYFCASSQARLAGGQYNEQFFGPGTRLTVL.